The clone carrying this TCR beta chain has a single count. Its cognate antigen is unknown. The source of the sample is a study of cytomegalovirus exposure and HLA in healthy donors. The PCR had 60 Vbeta and 13 Jbeta primers. Produced via immunoSEQ multiplex PCR; TCRdb's table is partial and in-frame only. This table has over 150,000 clones, 80% appearing once. CDR3 length: 20 residues. Germline V gene lookup returns CDR1 SGDLS and CDR2 YYNGEE. V trimming: 4 bases; J trimming: 5 bases; junction bases outside the gene matches: 24. All the people who gave samples were healthy bone marrow donors. Nominal health characterized the donors when sampled, though unrecorded immune exposures were likely. Findings and caveats of the study: HLA allele associations emerged for about 16,000 TCR beta sequences in a later analysis, at 0.05 false discovery rate. There were several of the most significant clusters that appeared linked to common viral pathogens in a later analysis.

The J gene is TRBJ2-1, the V gene TRBV9; 7 nucleotides align to TRBD2. The TCR sequence derives from a woman between 45 and 60 years old in good health and CMV-seropositive. The sample consisted of PBMCs. CDR3 amino acids: CASSLRLARGPAGLDNEQFF. CDR3 DNA: TGTGCCAGCAGCCTCCGACTAGCAAGAGGCCCAGCGGGCTTGGACAATGAGCAGTTCTTC.